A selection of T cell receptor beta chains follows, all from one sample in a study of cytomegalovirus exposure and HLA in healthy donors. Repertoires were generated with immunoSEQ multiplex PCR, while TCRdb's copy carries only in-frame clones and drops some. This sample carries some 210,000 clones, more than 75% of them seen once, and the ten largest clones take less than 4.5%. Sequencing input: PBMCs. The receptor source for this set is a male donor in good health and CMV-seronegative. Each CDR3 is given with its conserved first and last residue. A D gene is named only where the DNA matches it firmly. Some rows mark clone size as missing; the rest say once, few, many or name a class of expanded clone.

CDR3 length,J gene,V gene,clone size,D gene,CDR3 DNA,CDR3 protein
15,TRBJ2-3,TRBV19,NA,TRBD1,TGTGCCAGCCAGGACAGGGGCAATGTGGCAGATACGCAGTATTTT,CASQDRGNVADTQYF
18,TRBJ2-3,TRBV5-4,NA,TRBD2,TGTGCCAGCAGCTTGGAGGCTAGCGGATATACTAGCACAGATACGCAGTATTTT,CASSLEASGYTSTDTQYF
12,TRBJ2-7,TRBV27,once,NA,TGTGCCAGCAGTCAACAGGGGGGGGAGCAGTACTTC,CASSQQGGEQYF
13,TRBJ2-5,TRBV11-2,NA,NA,TGTGCCAGCACCCTAAACAGGGTTGAGACCCAGTACTTC,CASTLNRVETQYF
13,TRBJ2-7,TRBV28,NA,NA,TGTGCCAGCAGGCGGACAGCAGTCTACGAGCAGTACTTC,CASRRTAVYEQYF
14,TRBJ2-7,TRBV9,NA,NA,TGTGCCAGCAGCGTAGCCGCGGGAACCTACGAGCAGTACTTC,CASSVAAGTYEQYF
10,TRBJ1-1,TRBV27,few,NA,TGTGCCAACAGACACGTCCCAGCTTTCTTT,CANRHVPAFF
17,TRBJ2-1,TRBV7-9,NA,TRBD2,TGTGCCAGCATCAAACCCCGTCTAGCGGGAGGCAACAATGAGCAGTTCTTC,CASIKPRLAGGNNEQFF
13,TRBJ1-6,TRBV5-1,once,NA,TGCGCCAGCAGCTTGCTATCCAATTCACCCCTCCACTTT,CASSLLSNSPLHF
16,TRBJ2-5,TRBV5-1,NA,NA,TGCGCCAGCAGCTCAGGGAACTTTGGTTACCAAGAGACCCAGTACTTC,CASSSGNFGYQETQYF
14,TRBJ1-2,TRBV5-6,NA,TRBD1,TGTGCCAGCGTGATGGGGACAGGGTTTAACGGCTACACCTTC,CASVMGTGFNGYTF
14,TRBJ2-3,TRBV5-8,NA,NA,TGTGCCAGCAGCTTGAGGCTAGAATTCCGGTCGCAGTATTTT,CASSLRLEFRSQYF
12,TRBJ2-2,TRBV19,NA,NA,TGTGCCAGTAGTCACCCGGGGGAGGAGCTGTTTTTT,CASSHPGEELFF
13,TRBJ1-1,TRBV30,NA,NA,TGTGCCTGGAGTAGTAGGGGTAACACTGAAGCTTTCTTT,CAWSSRGNTEAFF
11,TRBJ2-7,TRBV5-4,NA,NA,TGTGCCAGCAGCTCTTCGGGGAAGCAGTACTTC,CASSSSGKQYF
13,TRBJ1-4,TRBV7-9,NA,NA,TGTGCCAGCAGCTTGGGGGGTAGCGAAAAACTGTTTTTT,CASSLGGSEKLFF
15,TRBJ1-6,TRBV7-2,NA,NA,TGTGCCAGCAGCTTAGCGGGGGCAGGGAATTCACCCCTCCACTTT,CASSLAGAGNSPLHF
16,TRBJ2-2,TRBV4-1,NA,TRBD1,TGCGCCAGCAGCCAAGTCCGGACAGGGAGAGCCGGGGAGCTGTTTTTT,CASSQVRTGRAGELFF
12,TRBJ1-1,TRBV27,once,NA,TGTGCCAGCAGTAGAGGTAACACTGAAGCTTTCTTT,CASSRGNTEAFF
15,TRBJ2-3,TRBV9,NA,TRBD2,TGTGCCAGCAGCGCCTTAGCGGGAGGCCCAGATACGCAGTATTTT,CASSALAGGPDTQYF
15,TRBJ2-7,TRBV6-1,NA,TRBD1,TGTGCCAGCAGTGGAGGGACAGGGGGACTCTACGAGCAGTACTTC,CASSGGTGGLYEQYF
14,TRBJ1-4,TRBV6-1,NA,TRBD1,TGTGCCAGCAGAATACAGGGGGTAGACGAAAAACTGTTTTTT,CASRIQGVDEKLFF
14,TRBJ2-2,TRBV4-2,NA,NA,TGTGCCAGCAGCCAAGGGACTACCACCGGGGAGCTGTTTTTT,CASSQGTTTGELFF
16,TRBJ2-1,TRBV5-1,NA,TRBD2,TGCGCCAGCAGCTTGGGGGGACTAGCGCCTTCCAATGAGCAGTTCTTC,CASSLGGLAPSNEQFF
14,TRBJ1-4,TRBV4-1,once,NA,TGCGCCAGCAGCCAAGGACCGGGGGATGAAAAACTGTTTTTT,CASSQGPGDEKLFF
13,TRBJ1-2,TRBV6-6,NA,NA,TGTGCCAGCAGTGACCAGGGAGGGAATGGCTACACCTTC,CASSDQGGNGYTF
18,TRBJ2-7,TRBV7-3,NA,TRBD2,TGTGCCAGCAGCCAGTGGGCAGGACTAGCGGGTCCCAACTACGAGCAGTACTTC,CASSQWAGLAGPNYEQYF
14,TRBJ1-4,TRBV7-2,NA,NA,TGTGCCAGCAGCCGCAGTTCCGCAACTGAAAAACTGTTTTTT,CASSRSSATEKLFF
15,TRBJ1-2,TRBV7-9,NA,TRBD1,TGTGCCAGCAGCCCGCAGGGGGCGTTTGACTATGGCTACACCTTC,CASSPQGAFDYGYTF